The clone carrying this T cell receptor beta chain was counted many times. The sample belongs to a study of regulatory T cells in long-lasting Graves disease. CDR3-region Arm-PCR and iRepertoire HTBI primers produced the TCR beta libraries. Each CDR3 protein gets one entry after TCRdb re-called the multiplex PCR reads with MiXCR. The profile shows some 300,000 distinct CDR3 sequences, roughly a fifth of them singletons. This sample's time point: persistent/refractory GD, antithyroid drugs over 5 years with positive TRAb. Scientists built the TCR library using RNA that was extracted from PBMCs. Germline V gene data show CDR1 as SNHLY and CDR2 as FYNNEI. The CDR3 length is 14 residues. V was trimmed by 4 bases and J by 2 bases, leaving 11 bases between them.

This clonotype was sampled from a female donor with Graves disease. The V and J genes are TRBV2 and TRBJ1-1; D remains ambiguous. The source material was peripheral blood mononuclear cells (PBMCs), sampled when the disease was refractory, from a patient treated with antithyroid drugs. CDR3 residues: CASSVMEINTEAFF. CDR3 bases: TGTGCCAGCAGTGTTATGGAGATTAACACTGAAGCTTTCTTT.